The 11 T cell receptor beta chains presented below share a single source sample, sequenced in a study of blood T cell repertoires in COVID-19 (dated by TCRdb to the early 2020s). Library creation used the immunoSEQ multiplex PCR assay. Not all clones reach the TCRdb copy of this immuneACCESS table, which keeps in-frame sequences only. Checked studies attribute under half of the gap to unresolved V genes and leave the rest unexplained. This sample has some 38,000 clones in its table, and about nine tenths of those were observed once. Of the sample, approximately 14% is held by the ten largest clones. The sequenced sample consisted of peripheral blood. The receptors were sampled from a woman aged 30 to 39 in a cohort sampled during active COVID-19.

The rearrangement joins TRBV6-6 to TRBJ2-3; 10 bases fit TRBD2. Unmatched junction bases numbered 7, after V lost 6 bases and J lost 4 bases. From germline, CDR1 is MNHNY and CDR2 SVGAGI (reference sequence). The CDR3 contains 15 residues. The CDR3 is CASRPLAGGPDTQYF. CDR3 nucleotide sequence: TGTGCCAGCAGACCTTTAGCGGGAGGCCCAGATACGCAGTATTTT.

This clone was observed a single time. V gene TRBV3-1 (or the pseudogene TRBV3-2) combines with J gene TRBJ2-7; 7 bases are a match to TRBD2. J was trimmed by 2 bases and V by 2 bases; bases with no gene match: 6. Germline V gene lookup returns CDR1 LGHDT and CDR2 YNNKEL (reference sequence). There are 15 residues in the CDR3. DNA for the CDR3: TGTGCCAGCAGCCAACCAATACTAGCGACCTACGAGCAGTACTTC. Amino acids: CASSQPILATYEQYF.

The chain combines TRBV13 with TRBJ2-1; 8 nucleotides line up with TRBD2. The CDR3 contains 16 residues. The germline V gene has CDR1 PRHDT and CDR2 FYEKMQ (reference sequence). The ends lost 1 base at V and 3 bases at J; junction bases unmatched: 5. The CDR3 sequence is CASSLVSSGSYNEQFF. CDR3 sequence (DNA): TGTGCCAGCAGCTTAGTTTCGAGCGGGAGCTACAATGAGCAGTTCTTC.

The chain is built from TRBV28 and TRBJ1-2; TRBD1 is a possible D gene (5 bases). The V gene lost 3 bases and the J gene lost 4 bases, with 9 bases spanning the gap. This CDR3 has 13 amino acids. CDR1 and CDR2 (germline): MDHEN, SYDVKM. Here the CDR3 reads CASSFGGSYGYTF. CDR3 DNA sequence: TGTGCCAGCAGTTTCGGGGGTAGCTATGGCTACACCTTC.

The chain links TRBV6-5 to TRBJ1-1; D is possibly TRBD1 (6 bases). V was clipped by 0 bases and J by 2 bases, with 10 bases between them. This CDR3 region has 15 residues. In germline, CDR1 is MNHEY, CDR2 SVGAGI. Written as DNA, the CDR3 is TGTGCCAGCAGTTACTCTAGGGGGTTTAACACTGAAGCTTTCTTT. Translation gives CASSYSRGFNTEAFF.

Only one count was recorded for this clone. Compared with germline, one end of the junction differs, possibly owing to a read error. This chain joins TRBV24-1 and TRBJ1-6; 8 bases map to TRBD1. This CDR3 is 12 amino acids long. From germline, CDR1 is KGHDR and CDR2 SFDVKD. CDR3 sequence reads: CATGLPGGGRPF. Written as DNA, the CDR3 is TGTGCCACCGGACTACCAGGGGGCGGCAGGCCGTTT.

The gene calls are TRBV5-5 and TRBJ1-1, with no clear D. V gave up 0 bases and J gave up 0 bases, with 6 bases separating them. CDR1 SGHKS and CDR2 YYEKEE come from the germline V gene (reference sequence). CDR3 length: 14 residues. The CDR3 loop reads CASSLDTMNTEAFF. CDR3 DNA sequence: TGTGCCAGCAGCTTGGACACCATGAACACTGAAGCTTTCTTT.

The rearrangement joins TRBV19 to TRBJ2-1; weak D call: TRBD1 (7 bases). The CDR3 spans 13 residues. The ends were cut back, 7 bases at V and 7 bases at J, with 14 bases in the middle. Germline values: CDR1 LNHDA, CDR2 SQIVND (reference sequence). CDR3 DNA sequence: TGTGCCAGTATCCCCGCAGGGGGGAATGAGCAGTTCTTC. It specifies CASIPAGGNEQFF.

The chain links TRBV11-2 to TRBJ2-3; the match to TRBD2 covers 11 bases. V was pared by 2 bases and J by 0 bases, with 7 bases of the junction left unmatched. This CDR3 is 18 amino acids long. Germline CDR1 SGHAT, CDR2 FQNNGV. The CDR3 loop is CASSLLLAGGSSTDTQYF. CDR3 DNA: TGTGCCAGCAGCTTATTGCTAGCGGGAGGTAGCAGCACAGATACGCAGTATTTT.

The chain links TRBV27 to TRBJ1-6; D uncertain. Germline assignment: CDR1 MNHEY and CDR2 SMNVEV (reference sequence). Trimming stripped 6 bases from V and 0 bases from J, with 9 bases between. The CDR3 is made up of 15 amino acids. CDR3 coding DNA: TGTGCCAGCAGCATCCTAAGCTCCTATAATTCACCCCTCCACTTT. This gives the protein CASSILSSYNSPLHF.

The V call is TRBV28, the J call TRBJ2-7; weak D call: TRBD2 (5 bases). CDR1 MDHEN and CDR2 SYDVKM come from the germline V gene. CDR3 length: 14 amino acids. Trimming removed 5 bases at V and 6 bases at J, with 17 bases between. The CDR3 DNA reads TGTGCCAGCAGTCCCCCCCGCCCTCGGGGCGAGCAGTACTTC. This codes for CASSPPRPRGEQYF.